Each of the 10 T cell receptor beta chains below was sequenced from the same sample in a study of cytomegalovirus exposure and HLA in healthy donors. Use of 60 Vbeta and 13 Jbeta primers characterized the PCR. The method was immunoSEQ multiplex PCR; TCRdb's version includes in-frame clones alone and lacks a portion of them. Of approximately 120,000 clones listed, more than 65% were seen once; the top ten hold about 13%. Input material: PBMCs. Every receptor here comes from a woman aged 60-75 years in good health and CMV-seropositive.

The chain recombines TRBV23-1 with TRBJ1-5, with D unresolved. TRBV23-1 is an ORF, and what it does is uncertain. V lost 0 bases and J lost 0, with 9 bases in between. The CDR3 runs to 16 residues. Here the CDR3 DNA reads TGCGCCAGCAGTCAATCGCGACATTATAGCAATCAGCCCCAGCATTTT. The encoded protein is CASSQSRHYSNQPQHF.

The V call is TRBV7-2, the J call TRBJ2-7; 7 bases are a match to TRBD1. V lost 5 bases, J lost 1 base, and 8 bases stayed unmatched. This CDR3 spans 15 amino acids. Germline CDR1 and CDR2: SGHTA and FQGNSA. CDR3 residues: CASSPHMDRSYEQYF. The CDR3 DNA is TGTGCCAGCAGCCCTCATATGGACAGGTCCTACGAGCAGTACTTC.

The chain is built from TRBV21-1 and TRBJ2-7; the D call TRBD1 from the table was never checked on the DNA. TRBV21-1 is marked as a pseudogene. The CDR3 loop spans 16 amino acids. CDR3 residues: CASSKTPTGGPYEQYF. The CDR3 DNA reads TGTGCCAGCAGCAAGACCCCCACAGGGGGTCCCTACGAGCAGTACTTC.

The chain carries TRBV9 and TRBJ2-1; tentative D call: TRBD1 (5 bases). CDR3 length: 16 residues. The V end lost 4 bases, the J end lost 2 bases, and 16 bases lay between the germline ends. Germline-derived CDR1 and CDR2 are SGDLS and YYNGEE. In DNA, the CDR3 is TGTGCCAGCAGCCGCTCAGGGTCTGTCGCCTACAATGAGCAGTTCTTC. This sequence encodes CASSRSGSVAYNEQFF. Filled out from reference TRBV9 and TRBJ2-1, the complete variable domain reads DSGVTQTPKHLITATGQRVTLRCSPRSGDLSVYWYQQSLDQGLQFLIQYYNGEERAKGNILERFSAQQFPDLHSELNLSSLELGDSALYFCASSRSGSVAYNEQFFGPGTRLTVL.

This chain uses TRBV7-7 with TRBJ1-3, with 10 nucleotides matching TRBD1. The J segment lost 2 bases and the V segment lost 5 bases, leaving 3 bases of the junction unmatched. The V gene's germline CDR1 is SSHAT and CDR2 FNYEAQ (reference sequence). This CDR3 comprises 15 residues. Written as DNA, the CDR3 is TGTGCCAGCAGCCGAGGGACAGGGGCTGGAAACACCATATATTTT. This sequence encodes CASSRGTGAGNTIYF. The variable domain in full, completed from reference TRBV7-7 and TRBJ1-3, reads GAGVSQSPRYKVTKRGQDVTLRCDPISSHATLYWYQQALGQGPEFLTYFNYEAQPDKSGLPSDRFSAERPEGSISTLTIQRTEQRDSAMYRCASSRGTGAGNTIYFGEGSWLTVV.

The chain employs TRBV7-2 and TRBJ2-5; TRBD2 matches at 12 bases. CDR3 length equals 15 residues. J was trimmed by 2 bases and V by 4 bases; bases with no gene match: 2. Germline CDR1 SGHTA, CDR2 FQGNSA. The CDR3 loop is CASSSGLAGQETQYF. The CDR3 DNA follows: TGTGCCAGCAGCTCAGGACTAGCGGGACAAGAGACCCAGTACTTC.

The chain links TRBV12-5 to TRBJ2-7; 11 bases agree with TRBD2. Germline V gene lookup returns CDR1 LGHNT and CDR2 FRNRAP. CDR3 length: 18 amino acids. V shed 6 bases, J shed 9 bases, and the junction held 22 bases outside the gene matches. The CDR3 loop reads CASGRAPLAGGPRGRQYF. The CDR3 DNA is TGTGCTAGTGGCCGGGCCCCTCTAGCGGGGGGACCGAGGGGTCGGCAGTACTTC.

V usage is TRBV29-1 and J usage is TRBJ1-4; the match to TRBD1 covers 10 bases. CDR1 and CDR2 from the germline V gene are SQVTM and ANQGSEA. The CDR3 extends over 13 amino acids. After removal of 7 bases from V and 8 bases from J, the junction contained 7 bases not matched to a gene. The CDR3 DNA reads TGCAGCGGACGACAGGGGGCGGGAGAAAAACTGTTTTTT. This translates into CSGRQGAGEKLFF.

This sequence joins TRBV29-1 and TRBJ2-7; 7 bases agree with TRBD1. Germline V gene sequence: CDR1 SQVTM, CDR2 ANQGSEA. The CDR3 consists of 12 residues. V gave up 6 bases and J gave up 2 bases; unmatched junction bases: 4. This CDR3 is CSVQTGTYEQYF. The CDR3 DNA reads TGCAGCGTCCAGACAGGGACCTACGAGCAGTACTTC.

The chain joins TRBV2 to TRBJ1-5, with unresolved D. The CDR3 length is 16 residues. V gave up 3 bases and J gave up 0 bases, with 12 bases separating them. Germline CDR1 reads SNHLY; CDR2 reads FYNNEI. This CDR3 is CASSEGGRVSNQPQHF. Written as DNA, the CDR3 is TGTGCCAGCAGTGAGGGCGGGAGGGTTAGCAATCAGCCCCAGCATTTT.